Following are 10 T cell receptor beta chains from one sample sequenced in a study of blood T cell repertoires in COVID-19. The table came from immunoSEQ multiplex PCR; TCRdb's copy has only in-frame clones and leaves some out. The table includes 150,000 to 190,000 clones, around 84% detected once. Specimen: PBMCs or T cells enriched from blood (not recorded which). The receptors were gathered from a man between 45 and 60 years old who had recovered from COVID-19.

Notes on this clone: Other DNA sequences of this sample code for an identical CDR3. The chain has TRBV27 and TRBJ1-2, with 8 nucleotides matching TRBD1. The CDR3 length is 13 residues. The junction had 2 bases not matched to a gene; V was cut back by 5 bases and J by 3 bases. Germline V CDR1 and CDR2: MNHEY, SMNVEV (reference sequence). The DNA of the CDR3 is TGTGCCAGCAGTCTACAGGGGGACTATGGCTACACCTTC. It translates to CASSLQGDYGYTF.

The chain joins TRBV6-5 to TRBJ1-1; 7 bases match TRBD1. The CDR3 is 15 amino acids. The J segment lost 1 base and the V segment lost 6 bases, leaving 8 bases of the junction unmatched. The germline CDR1 and CDR2 sequences are MNHEY and SVGAGI. CDR3 protein: CASRHPTGKNTEAFF. CDR3 sequence (DNA): TGTGCCAGCAGACACCCGACAGGGAAGAACACTGAAGCTTTCTTT.

The CDR3 coding sequence is TGTGCCAGCAGCCAAGGCGGGACCCCTCACAATGAGCAGTTCTTC. Its translation: CASSQGGTPHNEQFF. This chain links TRBV3-1 (or the pseudogene TRBV3-2) with TRBJ2-1; D perhaps matches TRBD2 (6 bases). This CDR3 contains 15 residues. V lost 1 base and J 5 bases, leaving 12 bases between the germline ends. CDR1 and CDR2 (germline): LGHDT, YNNKEL (reference sequence).

The V gene is TRBV11-2, the J gene TRBJ2-7; a weak D match, TRBD2 (6 bases). Looked up from germline, CDR1 is SGHAT and CDR2 is FQNNGV. Trimming stripped 5 bases from V and 3 bases from J, with 14 bases between. There are 14 residues in the CDR3. The CDR3 loop is CASSQAGRNYEQYF. The CDR3 DNA reads as TGTGCCAGCAGCCAGGCGGGACGGAACTACGAGCAGTACTTC.

The CDR3 sequence is CASSLEGGISYEQYF. CDR3 bases: TGTGCCAGCAGCTTAGAGGGAGGGATCAGCTACGAGCAGTACTTC. V and J are TRBV11-2 and TRBJ2-7; 7 bases fit TRBD2. The trim removed 0 bases at V and 3 bases at J, leaving 5 bases unmatched. Per the germline V gene, CDR1 is SGHAT and CDR2 is FQNNGV. CDR3 size: 15 residues.

This clone was picked up one time. This chain links TRBV11-3 with TRBJ2-3, with D tentatively TRBD1 (5 bases). V lost 1 base, J lost 0 bases, and 8 bases lay in between. CDR3 size: 15 residues. The V gene's germline CDR1 is SGHNT and CDR2 YENEEA. The CDR3 coding sequence is TGTGCCAGCAGCTTAGGCAGGGCTAGCACAGATACGCAGTATTTT. It is translated as CASSLGRASTDTQYF.

The genes are TRBV7-2 and TRBJ1-5; 8 bases are shared with TRBD1. CDR1 is SGHTA, CDR2 FQGNSA, per germline. V trimming: 5 bases; J trimming: 6 bases; junction bases outside the gene matches: 9. The CDR3 length is 15 residues. The CDR3 reads CASSNRRGQSQPQHF. CDR3 nucleotide sequence: TGTGCCAGCAGCAACCGCAGGGGGCAGTCTCAGCCCCAGCATTTT.

The CDR3 loop is CASSFSASYEQYF. The CDR3 DNA follows: TGTGCCAGCAGTTTTAGCGCCTCCTACGAGCAGTACTTC. This chain uses TRBV12-3 or TRBV12-4 with TRBJ2-7, with D maybe TRBD2 (5 bases). V was clipped by 3 bases and J by 0 bases, with 6 bases between them. The CDR3 length is 13 residues.

V gene TRBV6-5 combines with J gene TRBJ1-6; a weak D match, TRBD1 (5 bases). Germline V CDR1 and CDR2: MNHEY, SVGAGI. The V and J ends lost 1 base and 7 bases respectively, with 11 bases between them. This CDR3 has 15 amino acids. The CDR3 sequence: CASSYLGRENSPLHF. The CDR3 coding sequence is TGTGCCAGCAGTTACTTGGGCAGGGAAAATTCACCCCTCCACTTT.

The chain carries TRBV2 and TRBJ2-7; unclear D gene. Germline V gives CDR1 SNHLY, CDR2 FYNNEI. This CDR3 spans 12 amino acids. The V end lost 2 bases, the J end lost 3 bases, and 5 bases lay between the germline ends. The CDR3 sequence: CASSEKLYEQYF. In DNA, the CDR3 is TGTGCCAGCAGTGAAAAGCTCTACGAGCAGTACTTC.